The subject of this entry is one T cell receptor beta chain. Its specificity is not known. Relative to the germline gene, one junction end is altered; a read error may explain this. This record belongs to a study of cytomegalovirus exposure and HLA in healthy donors. Study conclusions and caveats: A missense variant in DCLRE1C was later tied to TCR beta V- and J-gene trimming. The study listed 164 cytomegalovirus-associated TCR beta chains.

The PCR contained 60 Vbeta and 13 Jbeta primers. Using immunoSEQ multiplex PCR, the repertoire was profiled, and TCRdb retains in-frame clones only, with some absent. The table lists 130,000 to 150,000 clones, approximately 78% of them singletons. The TCR was taken from a female donor in good health and CMV-seronegative. Sequencing was performed on PBMCs.

Written as DNA, the CDR3 is TGTGCTAGCAGCTACAGATTCACAGATACGCAGTATTTT. Its protein product is CASSYRFTDTQYF. The chain joins TRBV7-7 to TRBJ2-3; no clear D gene. This CDR3 contains 13 residues. The V gene's germline CDR1 is SSHAT and CDR2 FNYEAQ (reference sequence).